One and the same sample provided the 15 T cell receptor beta chains below, sequenced in a study of blood T cells in healthy people across ages. A second 7 to 11 cycle PCR used barcoded and J-beta primers. TCRdb reprocessed the 5' RACE reads via MiXCR and lists one record per CDR3 protein. The sample yields some 940,000 distinct CDR3 sequences, around 29% seen once. These data are also associated with another study on T cells of mothers and their children.

The specimen was blood. These receptors came from a woman in her 40s in good health.

This clonotype was recorded a few times. The rearrangement joins TRBV28 to TRBJ1-2; 7 nucleotides align to TRBD1. Trimming at V came to 7 bases and at J to 2 bases, leaving 7 bases not matched to a gene. The CDR3 length is 14 residues. Germline V gives CDR1 MDHEN, CDR2 SYDVKM. The CDR3 reads CASTWGQQNYGYTF. DNA of the CDR3: TGTGCCAGCACCTGGGGACAGCAAAACTATGGCTACACCTTC.

This clonotype was seen many times. The chain has TRBV9 and TRBJ1-2; 7 bases agree with TRBD1. The germline V gene has CDR1 SGDLS and CDR2 YYNGEE. Trimming cost V 4 bases and J 0 bases; bases outside gene matches: 6. This CDR3 has 15 amino acids. Here the CDR3 DNA reads TGTGCCAGCAGCACCGGGACAGCAGCTAACTATGGCTACACCTTC. Translated: CASSTGTAANYGYTF.

This clonotype was seen more than once but under ten times. The J gene is TRBJ1-2, the V gene TRBV28; D might be TRBD1 (5 bases). Trimming cost V 1 base and J 3 bases, with 15 bases left between them. Germline V gene sequence: CDR1 MDHEN, CDR2 SYDVKM. The CDR3 is 16 residues long. The CDR3 is CASSLSISGTYYGYTF. CDR3 nucleotides: TGTGCCAGCAGTTTATCCATCTCTGGGACTTACTATGGCTACACCTTC.

This clonotype has more than one count but fewer than ten. The rearrangement uses TRBV11-2 and TRBJ2-1; weak D call: TRBD1 (5 bases). This CDR3 is built from 13 residues. Germline CDR1 and CDR2: SGHAT and FQNNGV. V lost 3 bases, J lost 9 bases, and 12 bases lay in between. CDR3: CASSLDIWGEQFF. Here the CDR3 DNA reads TGTGCCAGCAGCTTGGACATATGGGGTGAGCAGTTCTTC.

The chain recombines TRBV7-9 with TRBJ2-4, with D possibly being TRBD1 or TRBD2 (5 bases each). The J call may be incorrect, as the DNA end agrees better with TRBJ2-7. Germline CDR1 reads SEHNR; CDR2 reads FQNEAQ (reference sequence). The CDR3 is made up of 14 amino acids. CDR3 residues: CASSLAAGRGEQYF. CDR3 nucleotides: TGTGCCAGCAGCCTGGCGGCAGGGAGAGGCGAGCAGTACTTC.

This clonotype has only a few counts. The chain uses TRBV7-2 and TRBJ1-6; tentative D call: TRBD1 (5 bases). Germline CDR1 and CDR2: SGHTA and FQGNSA. The CDR3 spans 17 residues. V was trimmed by 1 base and J by 7 bases, leaving 17 bases between them. The CDR3 DNA follows: TGTGCCAGCAGCTTAGGCCCAGGGTGGAATCGGAATTCACCCCTCCACTTT. It translates to CASSLGPGWNRNSPLHF.

This clonotype has at least ten counts. This sequence joins TRBV10-3 and TRBJ2-1, with D unresolved. The CDR3 is made up of 13 amino acids. V was pared by 0 bases and J by 8 bases, with 8 bases between. Germline V CDR1 and CDR2: ENHRY, SYGVKD. The CDR3, as DNA: TGTGCCATCAGTGAGTCCGTAGCATATGAGCAGTTCTTC. Translation: CAISESVAYEQFF.

The chain employs TRBV5-1 and TRBJ2-7; 9 bases agree with TRBD1. Trimming cost V 6 bases and J 1 base; bases outside gene matches: 8. This CDR3 contains 15 residues. Germline V gene lookup returns CDR1 SGHRS and CDR2 YFSETQ. The CDR3 here is CASTTGQGISYEQYF. DNA for the CDR3: TGCGCCAGCACTACGGGACAGGGAATATCCTACGAGCAGTACTTC.

The chain has TRBV12-3 or TRBV12-4 and TRBJ1-2; no clear D. The CDR3 is 13 residues long. V lost 5 bases, J lost 7 bases, and 14 bases lay in between. The CDR3 nucleotides read TGTGCCAGCAGTCCCACTCGGGTGCGTGGCTACACCTTC. Translating gives CASSPTRVRGYTF.

The sample holds a few counts of this clonotype. V and J are TRBV5-1 and TRBJ2-3; 10 positions match TRBD2. Per the germline V gene, CDR1 is SGHRS and CDR2 is YFSETQ. The CDR3 length is 16 residues. V was pared by 9 bases and J by 2 bases, with 12 bases of the junction left unmatched. The CDR3 loop reads CANSKLAGDSTDTQYF. In nucleotides, the CDR3 is TGCGCCAACAGTAAGCTAGCGGGGGACTCCACAGATACGCAGTATTTT.

The rearrangement links TRBV7-3 to TRBJ2-5; TRBD2 matches at 8 bases. The CDR3 loop spans 15 amino acids. V trimming: 5 bases; J trimming: 2 bases; junction bases outside the gene matches: 7. Germline V gene lookup returns CDR1 SGHTA and CDR2 FQGTGA. DNA for the CDR3: TGTGCCAGCAGCGCCCAACCTAGCGGGCAAGAGACCCAGTACTTC. It translates to CASSAQPSGQETQYF. The whole variable domain, filled in from reference TRBV7-3 and TRBJ2-5, reads GAGVSQTPSNKVTEKGKYVELRCDPISGHTALYWYRQSLGQGPEFLIYFQGTGAADDSGLPNDRFFAVRPEGSVSTLKIQRTERGDSAVYLCASSAQPSGQETQYFGPGTRLLVL.

This clonotype was recorded once. V and J are TRBV20-1 and TRBJ2-7; 9 positions match TRBD1. V shed 1 base, J shed 3 bases, and the junction held 7 bases outside the gene matches. CDR1 DFQATT and CDR2 SNEGSKA come from the germline V gene (reference sequence). The CDR3 consists of 15 residues. The CDR3 here is CSARGRDRALYEQYF. The CDR3 DNA is TGCAGTGCTAGAGGCCGGGACAGGGCCCTCTACGAGCAGTACTTC.

This clonotype was detected only once. CDR3 coding DNA: TGTACCAGCAGCGTTTCAGGGGGCGTCGGCACTGAAGCTTTCTTT. Protein: CTSSVSGGVGTEAFF. The chain couples TRBV7-2 to TRBJ1-1, with TRBD1 identical over 8 bases. The CDR3 runs 15 residues. CDR1 and CDR2 (germline): SGHTA, FQGNSA. Germline trimming cut 5 bases from V and 4 bases from J; bases unmatched to any gene: 9.

This clonotype showed up many times. This chain links TRBV28 with TRBJ1-5, with D possibly TRBD1 on 6 matching bases. The CDR3 consists of 15 residues. CDR1 is MDHEN and CDR2 is SYDVKM in the germline V gene. Deletions cut 6 bases from V and 6 bases from J, with 18 bases between. CDR3 sequence reads: CASSSNGGGGQPQHF. CDR3 nucleotide sequence: TGTGCCAGCAGCTCTAATGGGGGAGGGGGTCAGCCCCAGCATTTT.

The chain couples TRBV5-1 to TRBJ2-1; D unclear. Trimming took 2 bases from V and 8 from J, leaving 14 bases between them. The CDR3 runs 14 residues. CDR1 and CDR2 (germline): SGHRS, YFSETQ. The CDR3 nucleotides are TGCGCCAGCAGCTTTATGAGTCCCGTCGATGAGCAGTTCTTC. The encoded protein is CASSFMSPVDEQFF.